A few counts support the clone carrying this T cell receptor beta chain. Its antigen is as yet unknown. Amplified TCR beta CDR3 regions came from RNA transcripts. With the HTBI primer set, the TCR CDR3 went through a first round of RT-PCR. One entry per CDR3 protein, called by TCRdb with MiXCR from the multiplex PCR reads. The table records some 760,000 distinct CDR3 sequences, 13% to 15% of them present only once. The V gene's germline CDR1 is MNHNS and CDR2 SASEGT. V lost 5 bases and J lost 4; bases outside the gene matches: 14. CDR3 size: 17 residues. The data were taken from a study of T cells in Graves' hyperthyroidism and ophthalmopathy. Study-level findings and limits: Among thyroid clonotypes expanded above 0.001, most also appeared in blood.

Investigators excluded patients with uncontrolled infection, other autoimmune disease, pregnancy or lactation. Thyroid ultrasound, orbital computed tomography, clinical symptoms, and serum thyroxine and TRAb underpinned diagnoses. The TCR was taken from a woman aged 18-29 years with Graves' hyperthyroidism. Material for sequencing was blood. The chain joins TRBV6-1 to TRBJ2-1, with TRBD2 matching over 7 bases. The CDR3 DNA reads TGTGCCAGCAGTTTTCGTGGGCTAGCGGCAGATTACAATGAGCAGTTCTTC. It is translated as CASSFRGLAADYNEQFF.